This TCR beta chain came from a study of blood T cell repertoires in COVID-19. This table comes from immunoSEQ multiplex PCR, and its TCRdb copy is limited to in-frame clones, with some not included. The repertoire consists of around 190,000 clones, with about 88% occurring once and the leading ten covering roughly 3%. This CDR3 comprises 19 residues. V lost 1 base and J 4 bases, leaving 20 bases between the germline ends. Germline V gene lookup returns CDR1 MNHEY and CDR2 SMNVEV (reference sequence). The gene calls are TRBV27 and TRBJ1-6; D call uncertain. This clonotype was obtained from a woman aged 30 to 39 who had recovered from COVID-19. Sequenced sample: PBMCs or T cells enriched from blood (not recorded which). CDR3 DNA: TGTGCCAGCAGTTTATTACCAGGTCAGGTCGCGCCTTATAATTCACCCCTCCACTTT. Residues: CASSLLPGQVAPYNSPLHF.